This T cell receptor beta chain was sequenced during a study of preoperative IRX-2 immunotherapy in early breast cancer. Libraries were prepared by immunoSEQ multiplex PCR; TCRdb keeps only in-frame clonotypes and omits some of them. The data hold about 1,600 clones, with approximately 70% observed a single time. CDR3 size: 20 residues. V was pared by 0 bases and J by 3 bases, with 19 bases of the junction left unmatched. From germline, CDR1 is SQVTM and CDR2 ANQGSEA. This clone was counted only a few times. The sample's treatment: preoperative locoregional IRX-2 cytokine immunotherapy. Samples came from a phase Ib trial of preoperative locoregional IRX-2 cytokine immunotherapy.

The chain recombines TRBV29-1 with TRBJ1-2; 10 bases match TRBD1. The sequence came from a human donor with breast cancer. Specimen: tumor tissue, collected after IRX-2 immunotherapy. The CDR3, as DNA: TGCAGCGTTGAAGATCGATTGAAGACAGGGGGCCGCCGTGTGTACTATGGCTACACCTTC. Protein product: CSVEDRLKTGGRRVYYGYTF.